Listed here are 26 T cell receptor beta chains from one sample, sequenced in a study of blood T cell repertoires in COVID-19. Libraries were prepared by immunoSEQ multiplex PCR; TCRdb keeps only in-frame clonotypes and omits some of them. The profile shows 200,000 to 250,000 clones, 80% to 85% of them singletons. The sequenced material came from PBMCs or T cells enriched from blood (not recorded which). The receptor set was obtained from a woman aged 50 to 60 with acute COVID-19.

The gene calls are TRBV7-2 and TRBJ2-7; D gene unclear. The germline gives CDR1 SGHTA, CDR2 FQGNSA. There are 13 residues in the CDR3. The V and J ends lost 2 bases and 3 bases respectively, with 8 bases between them. Written as DNA, the CDR3 is TGTGCCAGCAGCTTAACTTTCTACTACGAGCAGTACTTC. Its protein is CASSLTFYYEQYF.

The rearrangement uses TRBV3-1 (or the pseudogene TRBV3-2) and TRBJ1-2; 9 bases agree with TRBD1. This CDR3 is 12 amino acids long. Germline CDR1 is LGHDT and CDR2 is YNNKEL (reference sequence). With 3 bases clipped from V and 10 bases from J, the junction kept 3 bases outside the gene matches. The CDR3 DNA sequence: TGTGCCAGCAGCCAGGGACAGGGAACCTACACCTTC. Translated: CASSQGQGTYTF.

J is TRBJ2-3 and V is TRBV5-1; TRBD1 might be the D (7 bases). CDR3 length equals 16 residues. Germline CDR1 and CDR2: SGHRS and YFSETQ. Trimming stripped 1 base from V and 3 bases from J, with 15 bases between. The CDR3 loop is CASSLTGDFGTDTQYF. In DNA, the CDR3 is TGCGCCAGCAGCTTGACAGGGGACTTTGGGACAGATACGCAGTATTTT.

In its sample, this clone was seen once. The chain has TRBV18 and TRBJ2-7; a possible D gene is TRBD1 (5 bases). The V and J ends lost 2 bases and 5 bases respectively, with 10 bases between them. This CDR3 has 13 amino acids. Germline lookup yields CDR1 KGHSH and CDR2 LQKENI. The CDR3 reads CASSPGMTDEQYF. CDR3 DNA: TGTGCCAGCTCACCAGGAATGACAGACGAGCAGTACTTC.

This chain uses TRBV2 with TRBJ2-1; 9 bases line up with TRBD2. The length of the CDR3 is 14 residues. The V and J ends lost 10 bases and 8 bases, in that order; junction bases with no gene match: 12. Germline CDR1 is SNHLY and CDR2 is FYNNEI. CDR3 nucleotides: TGTGCCACTAGAAGAAGCGGGGGGAGGGATGAGCAGTTCTTC. Translated: CATRRSGGRDEQFF.

The V and J genes are TRBV24-1 and TRBJ2-2, with unresolved D. The ends were cut back, 4 bases at V and 8 bases at J, with 10 bases in the middle. Germline CDR1 KGHDR, CDR2 SFDVKD. The CDR3 covers 13 residues. Here the CDR3 reads CATSDPFQGELFF. The CDR3 region has the DNA TGTGCCACCAGTGACCCCTTCCAGGGGGAGCTGTTTTTT.

This chain links TRBV10-2 with TRBJ1-5, with 7 bases that match TRBD1. The J segment lost 5 bases and the V segment lost 5 bases, leaving 6 bases of the junction unmatched. CDR1 and CDR2 from the germline V gene are WSHSY and SAAADI. The CDR3 length is 14 residues. The CDR3 region has the DNA TGCGCCAGCAGTTCCGGGACAGACTATCAGCCCCAGCATTTT. Protein product: CASSSGTDYQPQHF.

The V and J genes are TRBV19 and TRBJ1-5; D perhaps matches TRBD1 (5 bases). Germline V CDR1 and CDR2: LNHDA, SQIVND (reference sequence). V gave up 7 bases and J gave up 3 bases, with 16 bases separating them. This CDR3 region has 15 residues. CDR3: CASMGPGGINQPQHF. CDR3 nucleotides: TGTGCCAGTATGGGCCCGGGGGGTATCAATCAGCCCCAGCATTTT.

In its sample, this clone was seen once. This rearrangement joins TRBV3-1 (or the pseudogene TRBV3-2) to TRBJ2-1; D call uncertain. Deletions cut 0 bases from V and 0 bases from J, with 15 bases between. CDR3 length equals 18 residues. CDR1 LGHDT and CDR2 YNNKEL come from the germline V gene (reference sequence). For the CDR3, the DNA is TGTGCCAGCAGCCAAGATTATCCGCGTTCAAGCTCCTACAATGAGCAGTTCTTC. Its translation is CASSQDYPRSSSYNEQFF.

The chain couples TRBV12-5 to TRBJ1-3, with D uncertain. V was clipped by 3 bases and J by 1 base, with 4 bases between them. CDR3 length: 13 amino acids. CDR1 is LGHNT, CDR2 FRNRAP, per germline. The chain's CDR3 is CASGFNSGNTIYF. In nucleotides, the CDR3 is TGTGCTAGTGGTTTCAATTCTGGAAACACCATATATTTT. The full variable domain, with the rest looked up from reference TRBV12-5 and TRBJ1-3, is DARVTQTPRHKVTEMGQEVTMRCQPILGHNTVFWYRQTMMQGLELLAYFRNRAPLDDSGMPKDRFSAEMPDATLATLKIQPSEPRDSAVYFCASGFNSGNTIYFGEGSWLTVV.

The chain employs TRBV5-6 and TRBJ1-2, with 11 bases matching TRBD1. V trimming: 4 bases; J trimming: 5 bases; junction bases outside the gene matches: 10. Germline values: CDR1 SGHDT, CDR2 YYEEEE. The CDR3 spans 16 residues. CDR3 coding DNA: TGTGCCAGCAGCCCCATACCGGGACAGGGGGGATATGGCTACACCTTC. Amino acids: CASSPIPGQGGYGYTF. The full variable domain, rest sourced from reference TRBV5-6 and TRBJ1-2, is DAGVTQSPTHLIKTRGQQVTLRCSPKSGHDTVSWYQQALGQGPQFIFQYYEEEERQRGNFPDRFSGHQFPNYSSELNVNALLLGDSALYLCASSPIPGQGGYGYTFGSGTRLTVV.

This clone occurred a few times. CDR3 loop: CASSQGVGTGGEKLFF. The CDR3 DNA reads TGTGCCAGCAGCCAAGGCGTCGGGACAGGGGGCGAAAAACTGTTTTTT. The V and J genes are TRBV14 and TRBJ1-4; 12 bases map to TRBD1. With V trimmed by 1 base and J by 8 bases, 5 bases remained unmatched. The germline gives CDR1 SGHDN, CDR2 FVKESK. CDR3 length: 16 amino acids. The entire variable domain, with the rest obtained from reference TRBV14 and TRBJ1-4, is as follows: EAGVTQFPSHSVIEKGQTVTLRCDPISGHDNLYWYRRVMGKEIKFLLHFVKESKQDESGMPNNRFLAERTGGTYSTLKVQPAELEDSGVYFCASSQGVGTGGEKLFFGSGTQLSVL.

The gene calls are TRBV7-9 and TRBJ2-2; TRBD1 matches 12 bases. Germline CDR1 SEHNR, CDR2 FQNEAQ (reference sequence). The CDR3 consists of 18 residues. V dropped 0 bases and J dropped 6; count of bases not matched to a gene: 8. CDR3 in DNA: TGTGCCAGCAGCTTAGCGGCGGGACAGGGGGCCCGTGCCGGGGAGCTGTTTTTT. It translates to CASSLAAGQGARAGELFF. The full variable domain, in which reference TRBV7-9 and TRBJ2-2 provide the parts outside the CDR3, is DTGVSQNPRHKITKRGQNVTFRCDPISEHNRLYWYRQTLGQGPEFLTYFQNEAQLEKSRLLSDRFSAERPKGSFSTLEIQRTEQGDSAMYLCASSLAAGQGARAGELFFGEGSRLTVL.

J is TRBJ1-4 and V is TRBV30; 9 bases match TRBD1. CDR3 length: 15 residues. Trimming took 3 bases from V and 4 from J; bases not matched to a gene: 6. Per germline, CDR1 GTSNPN and CDR2 SVGIG (reference sequence). CDR3 in amino acids: CAWRKGQGNNEKLFF. Here the CDR3 DNA reads TGTGCCTGGAGGAAGGGACAGGGAAATAATGAAAAACTGTTTTTT.

The rearrangement links TRBV19 to TRBJ2-3, with D possibly matching TRBD1 (7 bases). V shed 9 bases and J shed 2 bases, with 18 bases lying between them. The CDR3 runs to 15 residues. The germline V gene encodes CDR1 LNHDA and CDR2 SQIVND (reference sequence). The CDR3 loop is CASEGASASTDTQYF. CDR3 DNA sequence: TGTGCCAGCGAGGGGGCTAGCGCCTCCACAGATACGCAGTATTTT.

The V and J genes are TRBV19 and TRBJ1-4; maybe TRBD1 (5 bases). This CDR3 has 16 amino acids. The V and J ends lost 8 bases and 7 bases respectively, with 23 bases between them. CDR1 and CDR2 (germline): LNHDA, SQIVND (reference sequence). In DNA, the CDR3 is TGTGCCAGTGAAACGGGAGGAGGGGCTTGGACTGAAAAACTGTTTTTT. It translates to CASETGGGAWTEKLFF.

Note on this clone: Other DNA sequences in the sample encode the same CDR3. The chain couples TRBV18 to TRBJ1-1; 9 nucleotides match TRBD1. The CDR3 covers 14 residues. The J segment lost 4 bases and the V segment lost 6 bases, leaving 6 bases of the junction unmatched. Germline V gene sequence: CDR1 KGHSH, CDR2 LQKENI. DNA for the CDR3: TGTGCCAGCTCGCTACAGGGGGCCGGCACTGAAGCTTTCTTT. Encoded protein: CASSLQGAGTEAFF.

V is TRBV4-1 and J is TRBJ1-1, with TRBD1 matching over 8 bases. This CDR3 spans 16 amino acids. V was clipped by 1 base and J by 1 base; unmatched bases: 5. Germline CDR1 reads MGHRA; CDR2 reads YSYEKL. CDR3 coding DNA: TGCGCCAGCAGCCAAGGACCCAGGGGGCGGAACACTGAAGCTTTCTTT. Its protein product is CASSQGPRGRNTEAFF.

This chain joins TRBV3-1 (or the pseudogene TRBV3-2) and TRBJ2-7; 14 nucleotides line up with TRBD2. Germline-derived CDR1 and CDR2 are LGHDT and YNNKEL (reference sequence). There are 17 residues in the CDR3. V lost 4 bases to trimming and J lost 1 base; unmatched junction nucleotides: 6. CDR3 amino acids: CASSRETSGGGSYEQYF. CDR3 nucleotides: TGTGCCAGCAGCCGCGAGACTAGCGGGGGGGGGTCCTACGAGCAGTACTTC.

In this sample, this clone turned up once. The chain links TRBV7-2 to TRBJ2-5, with D maybe TRBD1 (7 bases). Trimming shortened V by 0 bases and J by 5 bases, and 13 bases separated the two germline ends. The CDR3 is 15 residues long. Germline V gene sequence: CDR1 SGHTA, CDR2 FQGNSA. This chain's CDR3 is CASSLARAGGETQYF. The CDR3 DNA follows: TGTGCCAGCAGCTTAGCGCGTGCAGGGGGGGAGACCCAGTACTTC.

The rearrangement joins TRBV7-9 to TRBJ1-1, with TRBD1 matching 8 bases. Germline lookup yields CDR1 SEHNR and CDR2 FQNEAQ (reference sequence). CDR3 length: 14 residues. V shed 5 bases, J shed 4 bases, and the junction held 6 bases outside the gene matches. The CDR3 region is CASSIQGAGTEAFF. The DNA of the CDR3 is TGTGCCAGCAGCATCCAGGGGGCCGGCACTGAAGCTTTCTTT.

This clone turned up a few times. The J gene is TRBJ2-3, the V gene TRBV19; TRBD2 matches 9 bases. The CDR3 is 15 amino acids. Germline V gene lookup returns CDR1 LNHDA and CDR2 SQIVND (reference sequence). V was clipped by 4 bases and J by 12 bases; unmatched bases: 14. For the CDR3, the DNA is TGTGCCAGTAGTAGCGGGGGGGCCCAATTCCCTTCACAGTATTTT. This encodes CASSSGGAQFPSQYF.

The rearrangement links TRBV19 to TRBJ2-5, with 9 bases identical to TRBD2. Trimming took 2 bases from V and 4 from J; bases not matched to a gene: 5. The CDR3 is 15 amino acids. Per germline, CDR1 LNHDA and CDR2 SQIVND (reference sequence). CDR3 DNA: TGTGCCAGTAGTATACGCGGGGGGGCCTTAGAGACCCAGTACTTC. As protein: CASSIRGGALETQYF.

The chain has TRBV3-1 (or the pseudogene TRBV3-2) and TRBJ2-4; 7 bases align to TRBD1. The length of the CDR3 is 13 residues. Losses at the gene ends were 5 bases for V and 7 bases for J; bases not matched to a gene: 5. The germline CDR1 and CDR2 sequences are LGHDT and YNNKEL (reference sequence). CDR3 loop: CASSLRQGNIQYF. The CDR3 coding sequence is TGTGCCAGCAGCTTAAGACAGGGTAACATTCAGTACTTC.

This clone turned up a few times. The rearrangement joins TRBV9 to TRBJ1-6; no clear D gene. The CDR3 extends over 13 amino acids. Trimming cost V 1 base and J 7 bases, with 6 bases left between them. Germline values: CDR1 SGDLS, CDR2 YYNGEE. CDR3 residues: CASSVRENSPLHF. CDR3 bases: TGTGCCAGCAGCGTAAGAGAGAATTCACCCCTCCACTTT.

Note on this clone: This specimen includes other DNA sequences encoding the same CDR3. The chain uses TRBV29-1 and TRBJ1-1, with a possible D match to TRBD1 (6 bases). CDR3 length: 12 amino acids. Germline CDR1 and CDR2: SQVTM and ANQGSEA. V was shortened by 6 bases and J by 0 bases, with 8 bases between the two germline ends. The chain's CDR3 is CSVRTVNTEAFF. CDR3 in DNA: TGCAGCGTAAGGACAGTGAACACTGAAGCTTTCTTT.